A single sample gave rise to the 12 T cell receptor beta chains below, sequenced in a study of shared clonotypes between healthy human individuals. Produced via immunoSEQ multiplex PCR; TCRdb's table is partial and in-frame only. Of around 1,100,000 clones in the sample, around 77% were seen once. The source material was memory CD4+ T cells from PBMCs. Subset given: CD45RA-negative fraction. Receptor source: a man in his late teens or twenties in good health. Some clones in this sample may be carry-over from other donors' samples.

The chain has TRBV5-1 and TRBJ2-2; 9 bases agree with TRBD1. J was trimmed by 3 bases and V by 2 bases; bases with no gene match: 2. CDR3 length: 15 residues. Germline CDR1 SGHRS, CDR2 YFSETQ. In nucleotides, the CDR3 is TGCGCCAGCAGCTTCCGGACAGGGGACACCGGGGAGCTGTTTTTT. It yields the protein CASSFRTGDTGELFF.

The chain uses TRBV7-2 and TRBJ2-7; weak D call: TRBD1 (7 bases). Germline-derived CDR1 and CDR2 are SGHTA and FQGNSA. The CDR3 has 15 residues. Trimming took 5 bases from V and 0 from J, leaving 14 bases between them. CDR3 loop: CASSLRGTASYEQYF. The CDR3 region has the DNA TGTGCCAGCAGCCTCCGCGGGACAGCCTCCTACGAGCAGTACTTC.

Points on this clone: Other DNA sequences from this sample encode an identical CDR3 as well. The chain employs TRBV7-3 and TRBJ2-1; a possible D gene is TRBD2 (6 bases). The CDR3 is 12 amino acids. Germline V gives CDR1 SGHTA, CDR2 FQGTGA. V lost 5 bases and J 10 bases, leaving 12 bases between the germline ends. The CDR3 coding sequence is TGTGCCAGCAGCCCCAACCGGGGGGAGCAGTTCTTC. Translation: CASSPNRGEQFF.

The sample holds a few counts of this clone. The V gene is TRBV19, the J gene TRBJ2-1; 11 positions match TRBD2. The J segment lost 2 bases and the V segment lost 3 bases, leaving 12 bases of the junction unmatched. This CDR3 has 19 amino acids. Germline loops: CDR1 LNHDA, CDR2 SQIVND (reference sequence). The CDR3 DNA reads as TGTGCCAGTAGTATGAGGAGTAGCGGGAGGGCCGCCGCCTACAATGAGCAGTTCTTC. It yields the protein CASSMRSSGRAAAYNEQFF.

The chain recombines TRBV6-5 with TRBJ2-1; TRBD1 agrees at 10 bases. Germline V lookup: CDR1 MNHEY, CDR2 SVGAGI. The CDR3 is 16 residues long. Trimming removed 1 base from V and 8 bases from J; junction bases left unmatched: 8. The CDR3 region has the DNA TGTGCCAGCAGTTACTATTCACGACAGGGGGCGTATGAGCAGTTCTTC. It codes for CASSYYSRQGAYEQFF.

The V gene is TRBV21-1, the J gene TRBJ2-7; TRBD1, the table's D call, was not compared with the DNA. TRBV21-1 is deemed a pseudogene. The CDR3 sequence is 16 residues long. This chain's CDR3 is CASSKYPRDRSYEQYF. The DNA of the CDR3 is TGTGCCAGCAGCAAATACCCCCGGGACAGGTCCTACGAGCAGTACTTC.

The chain joins TRBV29-1 to TRBJ2-5; a weak D match, TRBD1 (6 bases). CDR1 is SQVTM, CDR2 ANQGSEA, per germline. V gave up 7 bases and J gave up 0 bases, with 18 bases separating them. This CDR3 is built from 15 residues. The CDR3 DNA follows: TGCAGCGCCGAGGACGGGACAAGGTACCAAGAGACCCAGTACTTC. Encoded protein: CSAEDGTRYQETQYF.

This rearrangement joins TRBV7-2 to TRBJ2-7, with TRBD1 identical over 8 bases. The CDR3 is 14 amino acids. V was pared by 5 bases and J by 6 bases, with 9 bases of the junction left unmatched. Per germline, CDR1 SGHTA and CDR2 FQGNSA. The CDR3 DNA reads as TGTGCCAGCAGCAGACCGGGACAGGCGCTCGAGCAGTACTTC. This gives the protein CASSRPGQALEQYF.

A word on this clone: With a far larger clone one base away, a read error is the likely cause. V usage is TRBV5-6 and J usage is TRBJ2-7, with a possible D match to TRBD2 (5 bases). V was trimmed by 0 bases and J by 8 bases, leaving 21 bases between them. This CDR3 is 16 amino acids long. Germline CDR1 reads SGHDT; CDR2 reads YYEEEE. CDR3 bases: TGTGCCAGCAGCTTGGGATTAAGGACGGACTCGAGGAAGCAGTACTTC. This translates into CASSLGLRTDSRKQYF.

This clone was recorded once. The chain combines TRBV7-3 with TRBJ1-2, with 9 bases aligning to TRBD1. The J segment lost 7 bases and the V segment lost 2 bases, leaving 8 bases of the junction unmatched. CDR3 length equals 15 residues. Germline V gene sequence: CDR1 SGHTA, CDR2 FQGTGA. The CDR3 DNA reads TGTGCCAGCAGCTTAGCTCCGGGACAGGGAGCTGGCTACACCTTC. Its translation: CASSLAPGQGAGYTF.

This rearrangement joins TRBV28 to TRBJ1-3; tentatively, D is TRBD1 (5 bases). The CDR3 covers 12 residues. Trimming took 4 bases from V and 7 from J, leaving 8 bases between them. Germline assignment: CDR1 MDHEN and CDR2 SYDVKM. This CDR3 is CASSSPGNTIYF. The CDR3 nucleotides read TGTGCCAGCAGTTCTCCAGGGAACACCATATATTTT.

V usage is TRBV30 and J usage is TRBJ1-2; D remains unclear. V lost 3 bases, J lost 7 bases, and 12 bases lay in between. CDR1 is GTSNPN and CDR2 is SVGIG in the germline V gene (reference sequence). This CDR3 spans 12 amino acids. The CDR3 sequence: CAWSLTNIGYTF. CDR3 nucleotides: TGTGCCTGGAGCCTTACGAACATTGGCTACACCTTC.